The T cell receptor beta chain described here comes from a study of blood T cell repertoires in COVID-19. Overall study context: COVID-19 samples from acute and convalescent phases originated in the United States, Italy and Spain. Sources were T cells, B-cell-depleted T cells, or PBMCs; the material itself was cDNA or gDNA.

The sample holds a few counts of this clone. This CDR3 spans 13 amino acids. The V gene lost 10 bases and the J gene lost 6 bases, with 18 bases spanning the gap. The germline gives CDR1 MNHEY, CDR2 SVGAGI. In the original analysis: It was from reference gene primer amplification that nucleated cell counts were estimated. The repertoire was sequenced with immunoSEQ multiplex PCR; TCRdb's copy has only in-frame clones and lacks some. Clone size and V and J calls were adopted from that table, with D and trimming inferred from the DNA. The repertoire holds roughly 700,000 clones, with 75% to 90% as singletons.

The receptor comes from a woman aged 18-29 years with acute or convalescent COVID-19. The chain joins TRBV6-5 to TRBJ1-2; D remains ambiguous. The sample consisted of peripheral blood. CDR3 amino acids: CATSGGIRDGYTF. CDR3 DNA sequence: TGTGCCACCTCCGGAGGGATAAGGGATGGCTACACCTTC.